This TCR beta chain was observed in a study of shared clonotypes between healthy human individuals. As concerns this clone: The antigen is undetermined.

Using immunoSEQ multiplex PCR, the repertoire was profiled, and TCRdb retains in-frame clones only, with some absent. Of around 690,000 clones listed, roughly 87% are singletons. Study-level results: A limitation of the genetic and exposure-history diversity represented arose from few donors. Generation probabilities of non-shared clonotypes were lower (relative to those shared by all four donors).

The specimen was memory CD8+ T cells from PBMCs. Subset meaning: CD45RO+ cells pooled with CCR7-negative TemRA cells. The clonotype was recovered from a young man in good health. Some clones in this sample may be carry-over from other donors' samples.

CDR3 coding DNA: TGTGCCAGCAGCTTTGGTTGGGGGCCTAGCGGGACAGATACGCAGTATTTT. It codes for CASSFGWGPSGTDTQYF. V is TRBV11-2 and J is TRBJ2-3, with 8 positions matching TRBD2. V dropped 3 bases and J dropped 3; count of bases not matched to a gene: 11. CDR1 and CDR2 (germline): SGHAT, FQNNGV. This CDR3 is built from 17 residues.